The 3 T cell receptor beta chains below come from one sample, sequenced in a study of PD-1 blockade in classical Hodgkin lymphoma. Specified time point: cycle 4 day 1 (C4D1), after five to seven weeks of nivolumab. Brentuximab vedotin exposure varied among the patients, all of whom had relapsed after autologous stem cell transplantation. The assay was immunoSEQ multiplex PCR, and TCRdb's table has in-frame clones only and misses some. The sample records over 25,000 clones, around 74% being singletons. The material was peripheral blood mononuclear cells (PBMCs), obtained before the fourth cycle of nivolumab. The receptors come from a human donor with classical Hodgkin lymphoma.

The J gene is TRBJ1-5, the V gene TRBV2; D is perhaps TRBD1 (6 bases). V was pared by 3 bases and J by 3 bases, with 9 bases between. Germline lookup yields CDR1 SNHLY and CDR2 FYNNEI. The CDR3 covers 14 residues. CDR3: CASSEDSNNQPQHF. CDR3 in DNA: TGTGCCAGCAGTGAGGACAGTAACAATCAGCCCCAGCATTTT.

The chain combines TRBV6-6 with TRBJ2-1, with D tentatively TRBD1 or TRBD2 (5 bases each). The V gene lost 4 bases and the J gene lost 9 bases, with 10 bases spanning the gap. The CDR3 runs 12 residues. Germline-derived CDR1 and CDR2 are MNHNY and SVGAGI (reference sequence). The CDR3 loop is CASSFQGAEQFF. Written as DNA, the CDR3 is TGTGCCAGCAGTTTCCAGGGAGCTGAGCAGTTCTTC.

CDR3 sequence: CASSLSAGGSIEAFF. The CDR3 DNA follows: TGTGCCAGCAGTTTATCGGCAGGGGGGTCTATTGAAGCTTTCTTT. The V call is TRBV27, the J call TRBJ1-1; 7 nucleotides match TRBD1. The trim removed 0 bases at V and 7 bases at J, leaving 8 bases unmatched. CDR1 MNHEY and CDR2 SMNVEV come from the germline V gene (reference sequence). The CDR3 consists of 15 residues.